Listed below are T cell receptor beta chains from one sample, sequenced in a study of beta chain features in type 1 diabetes. Sequencing used immunoSEQ multiplex PCR; TCRdb keeps in-frame clones, though not all of them. Of 60,000 to 75,000 clones listed, approximately 59% are singletons. The sample consisted of Tregs from blood. These TCRs come from a woman aged 18 to 35 in good health. CDR3s include the opening cysteine and the closing phenylalanine or tryptophan. Fields, in order: D gene, V gene, J gene, clone size, CDR3 protein, CDR3 DNA. The D gene is left open where the match is weak. The listing skips clone size in some rows; elsewhere it reads once, few, many or a size class.

D gene: NA; V gene: TRBV7-2; J gene: TRBJ2-7; clone size: NA; CDR3 protein: CASSPRLESYEQYF; CDR3 DNA: TGTGCCAGCAGCCCCCGACTCGAATCCTACGAGCAGTACTTC
D gene: TRBD2; V gene: TRBV11-2; J gene: TRBJ2-5; clone size: NA; CDR3 protein: CASSLVTSVETQYF; CDR3 DNA: TGTGCCAGCAGCTTAGTGACTAGCGTGGAGACCCAGTACTTC
D gene: TRBD1; V gene: TRBV6-1; J gene: TRBJ2-3; clone size: NA; CDR3 protein: CASTPMGTAMDTQYF; CDR3 DNA: TGTGCCAGCACCCCGATGGGGACAGCCATGGATACGCAGTATTTT
D gene: NA; V gene: TRBV10-3; J gene: TRBJ2-3; clone size: NA; CDR3 protein: CAIRDRRDTDTQYF; CDR3 DNA: TGTGCCATCAGGGACAGAAGAGACACAGATACGCAGTATTTT
D gene: NA; V gene: TRBV7-2; J gene: TRBJ1-1; clone size: NA; CDR3 protein: CASSLARWNTEAFF; CDR3 DNA: TGTGCCAGCAGCTTAGCGCGGTGGAACACTGAAGCTTTCTTT
D gene: TRBD2; V gene: TRBV5-4; J gene: TRBJ2-1; clone size: NA; CDR3 protein: CASSLTSGSNEQFF; CDR3 DNA: TGTGCCAGCAGCTTGACTAGCGGGAGCAATGAGCAGTTCTTC
D gene: NA; V gene: TRBV14; J gene: TRBJ1-2; clone size: NA; CDR3 protein: CASSQEIGRGGYTF; CDR3 DNA: TGTGCCAGCAGCCAAGAAATCGGACGGGGAGGCTACACCTTC
D gene: NA; V gene: TRBV25-1; J gene: TRBJ2-1; clone size: NA; CDR3 protein: CASSDSSYNEQFF; CDR3 DNA: TGTGCCAGCAGTGACAGCTCCTACAATGAGCAGTTCTTC
D gene: TRBD1; V gene: TRBV5-1; J gene: TRBJ2-3; clone size: NA; CDR3 protein: CASSPPRTGSIGDTQYF; CDR3 DNA: TGCGCCAGCAGCCCACCCAGGACAGGTTCGATTGGAGATACGCAGTATTTT
D gene: TRBD1; V gene: TRBV7-9; J gene: TRBJ1-2; clone size: NA; CDR3 protein: CASSLGRDRSGYTF; CDR3 DNA: TGTGCCAGCAGCTTGGGGCGGGACAGATCGGGCTACACCTTC
D gene: NA; V gene: TRBV12-5; J gene: TRBJ2-1; clone size: once; CDR3 protein: CASGFEQGFNEQFF; CDR3 DNA: TGTGCTAGTGGTTTTGAACAGGGTTTCAATGAGCAGTTCTTC
D gene: NA; V gene: TRBV4-1; J gene: TRBJ2-1; clone size: once; CDR3 protein: CASSQSTGYEQFF; CDR3 DNA: TGCGCCAGCAGCCAATCTACAGGGTACGAGCAGTTCTTC
D gene: TRBD2; V gene: TRBV7-2; J gene: TRBJ2-5; clone size: NA; CDR3 protein: CASSLAAGTSGNF; CDR3 DNA: TGTGCCAGCAGCCTAGCAGCCGGGACTAGCGGCAACTTC
D gene: NA; V gene: TRBV29-1; J gene: TRBJ1-1; clone size: NA; CDR3 protein: CSVSQEWNTEAFF; CDR3 DNA: TGCAGCGTTAGCCAGGAATGGAACACTGAAGCTTTCTTT
D gene: TRBD2; V gene: TRBV27; J gene: TRBJ2-3; clone size: few; CDR3 protein: CASRLAGGPDTQYF; CDR3 DNA: TGTGCCAGCAGGTTAGCGGGAGGGCCGGATACGCAGTATTTT
D gene: TRBD2; V gene: TRBV5-8; J gene: TRBJ2-3; clone size: NA; CDR3 protein: CASSLSAGGTDTQYF; CDR3 DNA: TGTGCCAGCAGCTTGTCGGCGGGGGGCACAGATACGCAGTATTTT
D gene: TRBD1; V gene: TRBV5-1; J gene: TRBJ2-2; clone size: NA; CDR3 protein: CASSPTGSNTGELFF; CDR3 DNA: TGCGCCAGCAGCCCGACAGGGTCGAACACCGGGGAGCTGTTTTTT
D gene: TRBD2; V gene: TRBV7-9; J gene: TRBJ2-3; clone size: NA; CDR3 protein: CASSPGVAGDGTDTQYF; CDR3 DNA: TGTGCCAGCAGCCCGGGAGTAGCGGGAGACGGCACAGATACGCAGTATTTT
D gene: TRBD2; V gene: TRBV19; J gene: TRBJ2-6; clone size: few; CDR3 protein: CASRGSGRTGANVLTF; CDR3 DNA: TGTGCCTCTCGGGGGAGCGGGAGGACTGGGGCCAACGTCCTGACTTTC
D gene: TRBD2; V gene: TRBV6-1; J gene: TRBJ2-1; clone size: NA; CDR3 protein: CASSPPGGYNEQFF; CDR3 DNA: TGTGCCAGCAGTCCCCCGGGGGGCTACAATGAGCAGTTCTTC
D gene: TRBD1; V gene: TRBV27; J gene: TRBJ2-7; clone size: NA; CDR3 protein: CASSSPTGTGGEQYF; CDR3 DNA: TGTGCCAGCAGTTCGCCGACCGGGACAGGGGGCGAGCAGTACTTC
D gene: TRBD2; V gene: TRBV11-3; J gene: TRBJ2-1; clone size: NA; CDR3 protein: CASSVGLAGQQMDNEQFF; CDR3 DNA: TGTGCCAGCAGCGTGGGACTAGCGGGGCAGCAAATGGACAATGAGCAGTTCTTC
D gene: TRBD1; V gene: TRBV18; J gene: TRBJ1-1; clone size: NA; CDR3 protein: CASSPYPGTGSGTEAFF; CDR3 DNA: TGTGCCAGCTCACCATACCCCGGGACAGGGTCGGGCACTGAAGCTTTCTTT
D gene: TRBD1; V gene: TRBV5-6; J gene: TRBJ2-2; clone size: NA; CDR3 protein: CASSWTGGSGELFF; CDR3 DNA: TGTGCCAGCAGCTGGACAGGGGGGTCCGGGGAGCTGTTTTTT
D gene: NA; V gene: TRBV7-9; J gene: TRBJ1-1; clone size: NA; CDR3 protein: CASSPRGASEAFF; CDR3 DNA: TGTGCCAGCAGCCCGCGGGGAGCCTCTGAAGCTTTCTTT
D gene: TRBD1; V gene: TRBV29-1; J gene: TRBJ2-7; clone size: few; CDR3 protein: CSVGRTGGEQYF; CDR3 DNA: TGCAGCGTTGGGCGTACAGGGGGGGAGCAGTACTTC
D gene: TRBD2; V gene: TRBV18; J gene: TRBJ2-3; clone size: NA; CDR3 protein: CASSPGLAGVSTQYF; CDR3 DNA: TGTGCCAGCTCACCAGGACTAGCGGGGGTTTCAACGCAGTATTTT
D gene: TRBD1; V gene: TRBV6-5; J gene: TRBJ2-7; clone size: NA; CDR3 protein: CASKTGMAAYEQYF; CDR3 DNA: TGTGCCAGCAAGACAGGGATGGCAGCCTACGAGCAGTACTTC
D gene: NA; V gene: TRBV6-5; J gene: TRBJ2-5; clone size: NA; CDR3 protein: CASSYGSGRMGETQYF; CDR3 DNA: TGTGCCAGCAGTTACGGGTCAGGGCGCATGGGTGAGACCCAGTACTTC
D gene: NA; V gene: TRBV5-1; J gene: TRBJ2-7; clone size: few; CDR3 protein: CASSLDGDPKREQYF; CDR3 DNA: TGCGCCAGCAGCTTGGATGGTGATCCGAAGCGGGAGCAGTACTTC
D gene: NA; V gene: TRBV5-4; J gene: TRBJ2-2; clone size: NA; CDR3 protein: CASSLLLGELFF; CDR3 DNA: TGTGCCAGCAGCTTATTACTCGGGGAGCTGTTTTTT
D gene: NA; V gene: TRBV4-1; J gene: TRBJ1-1; clone size: NA; CDR3 protein: CASSHTGRNTEAFF; CDR3 DNA: TGCGCCAGCAGCCACACAGGCCGGAACACTGAAGCTTTCTTT
D gene: NA; V gene: TRBV7-9; J gene: TRBJ1-4; clone size: few; CDR3 protein: CASSYWTPATNEKLFF; CDR3 DNA: TGTGCCAGCAGCTACTGGACACCTGCAACTAATGAAAAACTGTTTTTT
D gene: TRBD2; V gene: TRBV5-1; J gene: TRBJ2-3; clone size: NA; CDR3 protein: CASSLAVAGGVTDTQYF; CDR3 DNA: TGCGCCAGCAGCTTGGCCGTAGCGGGGGGGGTCACAGATACGCAGTATTTT
D gene: TRBD2; V gene: TRBV7-9; J gene: TRBJ2-1; clone size: NA; CDR3 protein: CASSPGRTSGAFEQFF; CDR3 DNA: TGTGCCAGCAGTCCTGGACGGACTAGCGGGGCCTTTGAGCAGTTCTTC
D gene: NA; V gene: TRBV7-9; J gene: TRBJ2-1; clone size: NA; CDR3 protein: CASSFFAYGTGFYNEQFF; CDR3 DNA: TGTGCCAGCAGCTTTTTCGCTTACGGGACTGGATTCTACAATGAGCAGTTCTTC
D gene: TRBD1; V gene: TRBV7-2; J gene: TRBJ1-1; clone size: NA; CDR3 protein: CASSSGQDTEAFF; CDR3 DNA: TGTGCCAGCAGCTCGGGACAGGACACTGAAGCTTTCTTT
D gene: NA; V gene: TRBV5-1; J gene: TRBJ1-6; clone size: few; CDR3 protein: CASRQGTSPLHF; CDR3 DNA: TGCGCCAGCAGACAGGGAACATCACCCCTCCACTTT
D gene: TRBD2; V gene: TRBV7-3; J gene: TRBJ2-2; clone size: NA; CDR3 protein: CASGSYSGGLTGELFF; CDR3 DNA: TGTGCCAGCGGATCGTATAGCGGGGGACTTACCGGGGAGCTGTTTTTT
D gene: TRBD1; V gene: TRBV5-1; J gene: TRBJ2-5; clone size: few; CDR3 protein: CASSLAEGASRIGETQYF; CDR3 DNA: TGCGCCAGCAGCTTGGCCGAGGGGGCTAGTCGAATCGGGGAGACCCAGTACTTC
D gene: NA; V gene: TRBV18; J gene: TRBJ1-1; clone size: NA; CDR3 protein: CASSRQGDTEAFF; CDR3 DNA: TGTGCCAGCTCACGCCAGGGTGATACTGAAGCTTTCTTT
D gene: NA; V gene: TRBV30; J gene: TRBJ2-3; clone size: NA; CDR3 protein: CAWRGDTSTDTQYF; CDR3 DNA: TGTGCCTGGAGGGGGGACACCTCCACAGATACGCAGTATTTT
D gene: TRBD1; V gene: TRBV7-2; J gene: TRBJ1-4; clone size: NA; CDR3 protein: CASSLAPTGASEKLFF; CDR3 DNA: TGTGCCAGCAGCTTAGCGCCGACAGGGGCCTCTGAAAAACTGTTTTTT
D gene: TRBD1; V gene: TRBV2; J gene: TRBJ1-1; clone size: NA; CDR3 protein: CASTPLGGDEAFF; CDR3 DNA: TGTGCCAGCACCCCCTTAGGGGGCGATGAAGCTTTCTTT
D gene: TRBD1; V gene: TRBV18; J gene: TRBJ2-3; clone size: NA; CDR3 protein: CASSPQTGADTQYF; CDR3 DNA: TGTGCCAGCTCACCTCAGACAGGGGCAGATACGCAGTATTTT
D gene: NA; V gene: TRBV10-3; J gene: TRBJ2-7; clone size: NA; CDR3 protein: CAIRGVNEQYF; CDR3 DNA: TGTGCCATCAGGGGAGTAAACGAGCAGTACTTC
D gene: NA; V gene: TRBV9; J gene: TRBJ1-5; clone size: NA; CDR3 protein: CASSVDGSSNQPQHF; CDR3 DNA: TGTGCCAGCAGCGTCGACGGGTCTAGCAATCAGCCCCAGCATTTT
D gene: NA; V gene: TRBV5-1; J gene: TRBJ2-5; clone size: NA; CDR3 protein: CASSLTGSQEIQYF; CDR3 DNA: TGCGCCAGCAGCTTGACAGGGTCCCAAGAGATCCAGTACTTC
D gene: TRBD1; V gene: TRBV27; J gene: TRBJ2-7; clone size: once; CDR3 protein: CASSLRTGRIGEQYF; CDR3 DNA: TGTGCCAGCAGTTTAAGGACAGGGCGGATCGGCGAGCAGTACTTC
D gene: TRBD1; V gene: TRBV5-1; J gene: TRBJ2-3; clone size: NA; CDR3 protein: CASRPEPHRGRRTDTQYF; CDR3 DNA: TGCGCCAGCAGACCGGAGCCGCACAGGGGGCGCCGGACAGATACGCAGTATTTT
D gene: TRBD1; V gene: TRBV30; J gene: TRBJ1-1; clone size: once; CDR3 protein: CAWRNDRTGDTEAFF; CDR3 DNA: TGTGCCTGGAGGAACGATCGGACAGGGGACACTGAAGCTTTCTTT
D gene: NA; V gene: TRBV2; J gene: TRBJ1-1; clone size: NA; CDR3 protein: CASGTGPTMNTEAFF; CDR3 DNA: TGTGCCAGCGGTACTGGGCCTACCATGAACACTGAAGCTTTCTTT
D gene: TRBD2; V gene: TRBV30; J gene: TRBJ2-2; clone size: once; CDR3 protein: CAWASYRGGAYGELFF; CDR3 DNA: TGTGCCTGGGCCTCCTATCGCGGGGGGGCCTACGGGGAGCTGTTTTTT
D gene: NA; V gene: TRBV18; J gene: TRBJ2-7; clone size: NA; CDR3 protein: CASSPPSTGSDEQYF; CDR3 DNA: TGTGCCAGCTCACCACCTAGCACAGGGTCTGACGAGCAGTACTTC
D gene: TRBD1; V gene: TRBV2; J gene: TRBJ1-2; clone size: NA; CDR3 protein: CATKFDRGGYGYTF; CDR3 DNA: TGTGCCACCAAATTCGACAGGGGGGGATATGGCTACACCTTC
D gene: NA; V gene: TRBV7-2; J gene: TRBJ2-3; clone size: NA; CDR3 protein: CASSPGTPVRSQYF; CDR3 DNA: TGTGCCAGCAGCCCCGGGACTCCCGTCAGGTCGCAGTATTTT
D gene: TRBD2; V gene: TRBV29-1; J gene: TRBJ2-1; clone size: NA; CDR3 protein: CSVVGLAWNEQFF; CDR3 DNA: TGCAGCGTTGTGGGACTAGCCTGGAATGAGCAGTTCTTC
D gene: NA; V gene: TRBV7-2; J gene: TRBJ2-5; clone size: NA; CDR3 protein: CASSLVDTAEETQYF; CDR3 DNA: TGTGCCAGCAGCTTAGTAGACACGGCCGAAGAGACCCAGTACTTC
D gene: NA; V gene: TRBV2; J gene: TRBJ1-1; clone size: once; CDR3 protein: CASNRPAGQPWNTEAFF; CDR3 DNA: TGTGCCAGCAATAGGCCGGCAGGGCAACCCTGGAACACTGAAGCTTTCTTT